A single sample is the source of the 4 T cell receptor beta chains below, sequenced in a study of human thymus T cells. Produced via immunoSEQ multiplex PCR; TCRdb's table is partial and in-frame only. The table shows fewer than 85,000 clones, with about 95% occurring only once. Thymus tissue for the work was resected from patients undergoing corrective heart surgery. What was sequenced was thymus tissue. The receptors originated from a girl less than two years old with a congenital heart defect but otherwise immunologically healthy.

The V gene is TRBV25-1, the J gene TRBJ1-2; D might be TRBD1 (6 bases). This CDR3 is built from 15 residues. In germline, CDR1 is MGHDK, CDR2 SYGVNS. With 1 base removed from V and 6 bases from J, the gap between germline ends came to 15 bases. CDR3 region: CASSESWAGEDGYTF. In DNA, the CDR3 is TGTGCCAGCAGTGAATCATGGGCAGGGGAGGATGGCTACACCTTC.

The V gene is TRBV5-6, the J gene TRBJ1-3; maybe TRBD1 (5 bases). The CDR3 contains 18 residues. V was cut by 4 bases and J by 3 bases, with 23 bases left in between. In germline, CDR1 is SGHDT, CDR2 YYEEEE. The DNA for the CDR3 is TGTGCCAGCAGCCAACAGACAGTTTTCTGGGGGTTTGGAAACACCATATATTTT. Translating it yields CASSQQTVFWGFGNTIYF.

CDR3 sequence (DNA): TGCAGCGTTGGGGGGACCGAGCAGTACTTC. Translation: CSVGGTEQYF. The V and J genes are TRBV29-1 and TRBJ2-7, with D possibly called TRBD1 or TRBD2 (5 bases each). Per germline, CDR1 SQVTM and CDR2 ANQGSEA. The CDR3 runs to 10 residues. V gave up 4 bases and J gave up 6 bases, with 7 bases separating them.

The chain combines TRBV29-1 with TRBJ2-1, with D hard to call. There are 16 residues in the CDR3. Germline V gene data show CDR1 as SQVTM and CDR2 as ANQGSEA. Deletions cut 4 bases from V and 1 base from J, with 17 bases between. The CDR3 nucleotides are TGCAGCGTTGTCGGTGACAAGCAGATATCCTACAATGAGCAGTTCTTC. Translating gives CSVVGDKQISYNEQFF.